This T cell receptor (beta chain) was found in a study of Graves' ophthalmopathy and Graves' hyperthyroidism. Study context: The study drew peripheral blood at initial diagnosis, before any treatment.

This clonotype was counted many times. Its antigen is as yet unknown. RNA transcripts were the source from which TCR beta CDR3 regions were amplified. HTBI primers primed a first-round RT-PCR, and a second-round multiplex PCR followed. MiXCR, applied by TCRdb to the multiplex PCR reads, yields one record per CDR3 protein. The sample lists roughly 400,000 distinct CDR3 sequences; around 19% were seen once. Presentation of ophthalmopathy in the donors involved moderate-to-severe activity, CAS ≥3, NOSPECS ≥4 and a duration under 3 months. The V and J ends lost 7 bases and 8 bases, in that order; junction bases with no gene match: 8. CDR3 length: 13 amino acids. Germline loops: CDR1 SQVTM, CDR2 ANQGSEA. Study-level results: Most expanded thyroid clonotypes above 0.001 frequency also appeared in blood.

This TCR derives from a woman aged 18 to 35 with Graves' ophthalmopathy. Material: peripheral blood. The genes are TRBV29-1 and TRBJ1-4; 9 bases fit TRBD1. The CDR3 DNA follows: TGCAGCGCTACGGACAGGGGAAACGAAAAACTGTTTTTT. It specifies CSATDRGNEKLFF.